Each of the 21 T cell receptor beta chains below was sequenced from the same sample in a study of response to subunit inactivated influenza vaccine. One entry per CDR3 protein results from TCRdb running MiXCR on the RT-PCR reads. Of some 540,000 distinct CDR3 sequences listed, around 25% were seen once; the top ten hold 2.5% to 3%. The data also belong to a second study, concerning T cells expressing NK-cell markers. That source reports: With UMIs, 5'RACE template switching was used to make TCR beta cDNA.

The sequences come from CD4+ T cells sorted from PBMCs, collected less than 13 days after vaccination. The source is a man aged 50 to 59 who received an inactivated influenza vaccine.

The rearrangement uses TRBV7-2 and TRBJ1-2; D ambiguous. Trimming pared 2 bases from V and 6 bases from J, leaving 10 bases between. Looked up from germline, CDR1 is SGHTA and CDR2 is FQGNSA. The CDR3 has 13 residues. The CDR3: CASSLTRLDGYTF. The CDR3 DNA is TGTGCCAGCAGCTTAACAAGACTTGATGGCTACACCTTC.

The chain uses TRBV7-8 and TRBJ2-7; 7 bases match TRBD1. The CDR3 consists of 14 residues. Trimming took 5 bases from V and 3 from J; bases not matched to a gene: 7. Germline CDR1 reads SGHVS; CDR2 reads FQNEAQ. CDR3 amino acids: CASSDREGNYEQYF. For the CDR3, the DNA is TGTGCCAGCAGCGACAGGGAAGGGAACTACGAGCAGTACTTC.

This clonotype was recorded only once. A much larger clone lies one base from this, so it may be a read error. The chain couples TRBV12-3 or TRBV12-4 to TRBJ2-7; 7 bases are a match to TRBD2. Unmatched junction bases numbered 8, after V lost 3 bases and J lost 6 bases. The CDR3 totals 14 residues. Here the CDR3 DNA reads TGTGCCAGCAGTTTCGGGGGAGGGCCCTTCGAGCAGTACTTC. It specifies CASSFGGGPFEQYF.

The chain couples TRBV6-1 to TRBJ2-6, with a tentative D call TRBD2 (5 bases). The germline V gene has CDR1 MNHNS and CDR2 SASEGT. V shed 6 bases and J shed 1 base, with 13 bases lying between them. The CDR3 runs 16 residues. CDR3 region: CASSPSGISGANVLTF. CDR3 nucleotides: TGTGCCAGCAGCCCCTCGGGGATTTCTGGGGCCAACGTCCTGACTTTC.

DNA for the CDR3: TGTGCCAGCAGCCGCTCGGCGGGGGGGCCTAATGAGCAGTTCTTC. As protein: CASSRSAGGPNEQFF. The chain employs TRBV7-2 and TRBJ2-1; 9 bases agree with TRBD2. The J segment lost 7 bases and the V segment lost 5 bases, leaving 9 bases of the junction unmatched. CDR1 and CDR2 (germline): SGHTA, FQGNSA. This CDR3 spans 15 amino acids.

This clonotype was recorded many times. The gene calls are TRBV7-2 and TRBJ1-2; 9 bases align to TRBD1. V shed 3 bases and J 5 bases; nucleotides not matched to a gene: 10. Germline V gene lookup returns CDR1 SGHTA and CDR2 FQGNSA. The CDR3 is 16 amino acids. The CDR3 here is CASSLVTGGYNYGYTF. CDR3 bases: TGTGCCAGCAGCTTGGTGACAGGGGGTTACAATTATGGCTACACCTTC.

The chain combines TRBV24-1 with TRBJ2-1; TRBD2 matches 15 bases. The CDR3 has 17 amino acids. In germline, CDR1 is KGHDR, CDR2 SFDVKD. With 2 bases clipped from V and 10 bases from J, the junction kept 8 bases outside the gene matches. CDR3 DNA: TGTGCCACCAGTGATTCCCGGACTAGCGGGAGGGGACAGGAGCAGTTCTTC. This codes for CATSDSRTSGRGQEQFF.

This clonotype was detected a few times. This chain joins TRBV4-2 and TRBJ2-3; D not certain. Per germline, CDR1 LGHNA and CDR2 YNFKEQ. Trimming cost V 1 base and J 2 bases, with 7 bases left between them. The CDR3 has 14 amino acids. As DNA, the CDR3 is TGTGCCAGCAGCCAAGGCGGCCACACAGATACGCAGTATTTT. The encoded protein is CASSQGGHTDTQYF.

CDR3 region: CASSQTRTSPLHF. CDR3 bases: TGTGCCAGCAGCCAAACGCGGACTTCACCCCTCCACTTT. The chain carries TRBV12-3 or TRBV12-4 and TRBJ1-6; D call uncertain. V dropped 6 bases and J dropped 9 bases, with 12 bases sitting between them. This CDR3 spans 13 amino acids.

The V gene is TRBV7-3, the J gene TRBJ1-1; the D gene is possibly TRBD1 (5 bases). The CDR3 is 14 residues long. In germline, CDR1 is SGHTA, CDR2 FQGTGA. Trimming removed 0 bases at V and 3 bases at J, with 8 bases between. This CDR3 is CASSLTGVDTEAFF. The CDR3 DNA sequence: TGTGCCAGCAGCTTAACAGGGGTCGACACTGAAGCTTTCTTT.

This clonotype has just a few counts. The chain couples TRBV7-9 to TRBJ2-7; the match to TRBD1 covers 9 bases. V shed 3 bases, J shed 5 bases, and the junction held 8 bases outside the gene matches. In germline, CDR1 is SEHNR, CDR2 FQNEAQ (reference sequence). The CDR3 length is 15 residues. In DNA, the CDR3 is TGTGCCAGCAGCTTCGACCTCCGGGACAGGGACGAGCAGTACTTC. Protein product: CASSFDLRDRDEQYF.

The J gene is TRBJ2-2, the V gene TRBV7-9; 7 bases line up with TRBD2. The CDR3 has 17 amino acids. Germline V gene sequence: CDR1 SEHNR, CDR2 FQNEAQ (reference sequence). V was clipped by 5 bases and J by 0 bases; unmatched bases: 9. The CDR3 sequence is CASSVRAGRPNTGELFF. As DNA, the CDR3 is TGTGCCAGCAGCGTAAGAGCGGGGAGACCGAACACCGGGGAGCTGTTTTTT.

The chain has TRBV20-1 and TRBJ1-4, with unresolved D. This CDR3 spans 14 amino acids. Germline V CDR1 and CDR2: DFQATT, SNEGSKA (reference sequence). V was pared by 2 bases and J by 0 bases, with 7 bases between. CDR3 bases: TGCAGTGCTAGATTCTCTGCAACTAATGAAAAACTGTTTTTT. Its translation: CSARFSATNEKLFF.

The gene calls are TRBV5-1 and TRBJ2-1; tentative D call: TRBD1 (5 bases). Trimming took off 5 bases at V and 4 bases at J, with 10 bases between the two ends. CDR1 SGHRS and CDR2 YFSETQ come from the germline V gene. The CDR3 totals 13 residues. The CDR3 DNA reads TGCGCCAGCAGGTGGCAGGGATACAATGAGCAGTTCTTC. This encodes CASRWQGYNEQFF.

This clonotype was seen at least ten times. This chain connects TRBV12-3 or TRBV12-4 to TRBJ1-5; the D is unclear. V was pared by 6 bases and J by 7 bases, with 13 bases between. This CDR3 spans 13 amino acids. The CDR3 DNA reads TGTGCCAGCAGCCAGGCACCGGGGCAGCCCCAGCATTTT. This codes for CASSQAPGQPQHF.

This clonotype was detected only a few times. The chain recombines TRBV3-1 with TRBJ2-1; a possible D gene is TRBD2 (5 bases). The V end lost 1 base, the J end lost 9 bases, and 13 bases lay between the germline ends. The CDR3 spans 14 residues. CDR1 LGHDT and CDR2 YNNKEL come from the germline V gene (reference sequence). The CDR3 sequence is CASSQGRASAEQFF. As DNA, the CDR3 is TGTGCCAGCAGCCAAGGGCGGGCCTCCGCTGAGCAGTTCTTC.

This clonotype was counted ten times or more. This chain joins TRBV2 and TRBJ1-2, with D possibly being TRBD1 (5 bases). V lost 10 bases to trimming and J lost 0 bases, with 15 bases between them. This CDR3 has 14 residues. The germline CDR1 and CDR2 sequences are SNHLY and FYNNEI. The CDR3 nucleotides read TGTGCCACGCAGTCAGGGAGGCCTAACTATGGCTACACCTTC. It yields the protein CATQSGRPNYGYTF.

CDR3 residues: CASSRGDRDVNEQFF. The CDR3 nucleotides are TGTGCCAGCAGCCGGGGGGACAGGGATGTCAATGAGCAGTTCTTC. The chain has TRBV28 and TRBJ2-1; TRBD1 agrees at 9 bases. CDR3 length: 15 residues. The J segment lost 6 bases and the V segment lost 6 bases, leaving 9 bases of the junction unmatched. Germline CDR1 reads MDHEN; CDR2 reads SYDVKM.

This clonotype was counted ten times or more. The V call is TRBV12-3 or TRBV12-4, the J call TRBJ2-2; D is undetermined. CDR3 length equals 11 residues. V lost 3 bases and J lost 7, with 3 bases in between. The CDR3 sequence is CASSFGGELFF. Written as DNA, the CDR3 is TGTGCCAGCAGTTTCGGCGGGGAGCTGTTTTTT.

V gene TRBV7-6 combines with J gene TRBJ1-1, with D possibly TRBD1 on 5 matching bases. Germline V gives CDR1 SGHVS, CDR2 FNYEAQ. V lost 1 base and J 11 bases, leaving 14 bases between the germline ends. CDR3 length: 13 amino acids. For the CDR3, the DNA is TGTGCCAGCAGCTTAGGAGGGGCCCGGGGCGCTTTCTTT. Amino acid sequence: CASSLGGARGAFF.

Of note for this clonotype: One junction end does not reproduce the germline sequence, and a read error may be involved. The J gene is TRBJ2-5, the V gene TRBV5-1, with 7 bases identical to TRBD1. Germline lookup yields CDR1 SGHRS and CDR2 YFSETQ. The CDR3 is 14 amino acids. CDR3 sequence: CASSLQGYQDTQYF. Written as DNA, the CDR3 is TGCGCCAGCAGCTTACAGGGGTACCAAGACACCCAGTACTTC.